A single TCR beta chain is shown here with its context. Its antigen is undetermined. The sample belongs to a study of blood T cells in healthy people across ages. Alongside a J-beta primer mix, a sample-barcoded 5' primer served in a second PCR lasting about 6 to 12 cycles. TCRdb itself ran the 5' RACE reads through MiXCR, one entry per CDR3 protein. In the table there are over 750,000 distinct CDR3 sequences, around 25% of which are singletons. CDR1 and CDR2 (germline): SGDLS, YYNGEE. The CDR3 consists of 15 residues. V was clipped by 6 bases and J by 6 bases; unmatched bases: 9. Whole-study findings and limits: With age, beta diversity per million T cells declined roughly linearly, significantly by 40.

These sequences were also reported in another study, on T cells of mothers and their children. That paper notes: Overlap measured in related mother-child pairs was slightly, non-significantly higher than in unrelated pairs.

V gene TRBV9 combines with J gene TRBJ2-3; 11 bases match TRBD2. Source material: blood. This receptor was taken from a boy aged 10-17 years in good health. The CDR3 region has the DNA TGTGCCAGCAACCAACTAGCGGGGGATATGGATACGCAGTATTTT. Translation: CASNQLAGDMDTQYF.